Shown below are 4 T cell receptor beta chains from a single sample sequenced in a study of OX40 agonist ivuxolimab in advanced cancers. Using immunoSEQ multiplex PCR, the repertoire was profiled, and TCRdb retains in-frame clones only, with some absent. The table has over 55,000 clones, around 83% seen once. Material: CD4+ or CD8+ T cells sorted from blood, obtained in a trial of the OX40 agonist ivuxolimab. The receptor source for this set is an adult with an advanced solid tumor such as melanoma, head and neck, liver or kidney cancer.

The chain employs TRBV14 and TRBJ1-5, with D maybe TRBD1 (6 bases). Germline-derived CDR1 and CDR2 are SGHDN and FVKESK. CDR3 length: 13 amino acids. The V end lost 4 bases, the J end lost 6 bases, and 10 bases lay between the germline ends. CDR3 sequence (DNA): TGTGCCAGCAGCCTTGGGGGCGGTCAGCCCCAGCATTTT. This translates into CASSLGGGQPQHF.

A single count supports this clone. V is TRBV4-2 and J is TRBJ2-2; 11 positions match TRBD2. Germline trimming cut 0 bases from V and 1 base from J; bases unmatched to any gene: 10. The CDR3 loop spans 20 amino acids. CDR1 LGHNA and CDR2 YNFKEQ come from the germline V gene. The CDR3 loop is CASSQDRLAGGILNTGELFF. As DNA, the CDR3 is TGTGCCAGCAGCCAAGATAGGCTAGCGGGAGGCATCCTGAACACCGGGGAGCTGTTTTTT.

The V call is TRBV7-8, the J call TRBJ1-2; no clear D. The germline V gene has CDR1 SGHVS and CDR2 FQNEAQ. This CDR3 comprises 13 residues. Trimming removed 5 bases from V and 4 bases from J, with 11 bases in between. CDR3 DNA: TGTGCCAGCAGCCGACCGGGCACCTATGGCTACACCTTC. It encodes CASSRPGTYGYTF. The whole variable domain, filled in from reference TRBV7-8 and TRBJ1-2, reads GAGVSQSPRYKVAKRGQDVALRCDPISGHVSLFWYQQALGQGPEFLTYFQNEAQLDKSGLPSDRFFAERPEGSVSTLKIQRTQQEDSAVYLCASSRPGTYGYTFGSGTRLTVV.

DNA for the CDR3: TGTGCCAGCAGCTCCCTGACAGGGGGTGGTTCAGATACGCAGTATTTT. Encoded protein: CASSSLTGGGSDTQYF. The chain uses TRBV7-9 and TRBJ2-3; 9 nucleotides match TRBD1. The V gene end was trimmed by 4 bases and the J gene end by 4 bases; junction bases not matched to a gene: 9. CDR1 and CDR2 from the germline V gene are SEHNR and FQNEAQ (reference sequence). This CDR3 spans 16 amino acids.